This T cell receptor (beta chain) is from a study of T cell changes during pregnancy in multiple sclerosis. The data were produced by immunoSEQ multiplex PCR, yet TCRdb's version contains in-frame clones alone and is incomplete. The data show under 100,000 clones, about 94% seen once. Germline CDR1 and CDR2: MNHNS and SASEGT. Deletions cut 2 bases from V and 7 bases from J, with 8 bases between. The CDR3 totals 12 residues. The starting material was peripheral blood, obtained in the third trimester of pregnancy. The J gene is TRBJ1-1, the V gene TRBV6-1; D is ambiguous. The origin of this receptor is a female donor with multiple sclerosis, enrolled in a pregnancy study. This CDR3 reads CASSERSFEAFF. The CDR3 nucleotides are TGTGCCAGCAGTGAACGGTCCTTTGAAGCTTTCTTT.